A single sample is the source of the 25 T cell receptor beta chains below, sequenced in a study of shared clonotypes between healthy human individuals. Using immunoSEQ multiplex PCR, the repertoire was profiled, and TCRdb retains in-frame clones only, with some absent. In the table there are millions of clones, 90% to 95% of which are singletons. The specimen sequenced was naive CD4+ T cells sorted from blood. Regarding subset: CD45RA+ positively selected. The receptors were sampled from a man younger than 30 in good health.

V usage is TRBV27 and J usage is TRBJ1-5; possible D gene TRBD1, 5 bases. The CDR3 length is 14 residues. CDR1 is MNHEY, CDR2 SMNVEV, per germline (reference sequence). Between the trimmed V and J ends, which lost 8 bases and 11 bases, there was a span of 22 bases. CDR3: CASRPGGLGRAQHF. CDR3 DNA: TGTGCCAGCCGCCCGGGGGGGTTGGGGAGGGCCCAGCATTTT.

Note on this clone: The same CDR3 is also encoded by other DNA sequences in this sample. V and J are TRBV6-5 and TRBJ1-5; tentatively, D is TRBD1 (6 bases). The length of the CDR3 is 13 residues. Germline V gene data show CDR1 as MNHEY and CDR2 as SVGAGI. The V end lost 2 bases, the J end lost 7 bases, and 9 bases lay between the germline ends. The CDR3 region is CASSYLRGQPQHF. The CDR3 bases are TGTGCCAGCAGTTACCTAAGGGGGCAGCCCCAGCATTTT.

The V and J genes are TRBV30 and TRBJ2-1, with TRBD2 identical over 7 bases. V trimming: 5 bases; J trimming: 4 bases; junction bases outside the gene matches: 17. Germline lookup yields CDR1 GTSNPN and CDR2 SVGIG (reference sequence). This CDR3 spans 17 amino acids. The CDR3 coding sequence is TGTGCCTGGTCGCTCGATAAAGCGGGACCGGGATACAATGAGCAGTTCTTC. Protein sequence: CAWSLDKAGPGYNEQFF.

Turning to this clone: Other DNA sequences within the sample encode an identical CDR3. This chain links TRBV4-1 with TRBJ2-1, with D uncertain. Germline assignment: CDR1 MGHRA and CDR2 YSYEKL. This CDR3 has 15 amino acids. Trimming cost V 3 bases and J 0 bases, with 9 bases left between them. The CDR3 spells CASSQDLSSYNEQFF. The CDR3, as DNA: TGCGCCAGCAGCCAGGACCTCAGCTCCTACAATGAGCAGTTCTTC.

The V and J genes are TRBV6-1 and TRBJ2-3; no definite D call. Per germline, CDR1 MNHNS and CDR2 SASEGT. The CDR3 spans 15 residues. Trimming shortened V by 2 bases and J by 2 bases, and 11 bases separated the two germline ends. The CDR3 nucleotides are TGTGCCAGCAGTGAAATGGTCTACCCCACAGATACGCAGTATTTT. It codes for CASSEMVYPTDTQYF.

The V and J genes are TRBV5-6 and TRBJ1-2; D is ambiguous. There are 15 residues in the CDR3. Germline CDR1 reads SGHDT; CDR2 reads YYEEEE. Trimming took off 0 bases at V and 4 bases at J, with 13 bases between the two ends. CDR3 sequence: CASSLGSPLAYGYTF. In nucleotides, the CDR3 is TGTGCCAGCAGCTTGGGGAGCCCTCTAGCCTATGGCTACACCTTC. Full variable domain (remainder filled in from reference TRBV5-6 and TRBJ1-2): DAGVTQSPTHLIKTRGQQVTLRCSPKSGHDTVSWYQQALGQGPQFIFQYYEEEERQRGNFPDRFSGHQFPNYSSELNVNALLLGDSALYLCASSLGSPLAYGYTFGSGTRLTVV.

V usage is TRBV2 and J usage is TRBJ1-2; D is unresolved. The CDR3 consists of 14 residues. Germline V gene sequence: CDR1 SNHLY, CDR2 FYNNEI. CDR3 region: CATTAGVLNYGYTF. In DNA, the CDR3 is TGTGCGACAACGGCCGGGGTTTTAAACTATGGCTACACCTTC. The full variable domain, in which reference TRBV2 and TRBJ1-2 provide the parts outside the CDR3, is EPEVTQTPSHQVTQMGQEVILRCVPISNHLYFYWYRQILGQKVEFLVSFYNNEISEKSEIFDDQFSVERPDGSNFTLKIRSTKLEDSAMYFCATTAGVLNYGYTFGSGTRLTVV.

For this clone: This specimen includes other DNA sequences encoding the same CDR3. This chain links TRBV5-1 with TRBJ2-7, with D uncertain. V gave up 1 base and J gave up 3 bases, with 5 bases separating them. In germline, CDR1 is SGHRS, CDR2 YFSETQ. This CDR3 is 12 amino acids long. In DNA form, the CDR3 reads TGCGCCAGCAGCTTGAACAGCTACGAGCAGTACTTC. Amino acids: CASSLNSYEQYF.

A single count supports this clone. This chain uses TRBV13 with TRBJ1-4; no clear D. The CDR3 sequence is 13 residues long. Trimming took off 2 bases at V and 3 bases at J, with 4 bases between the two ends. Germline V gene lookup returns CDR1 PRHDT and CDR2 FYEKMQ (reference sequence). CDR3 DNA: TGTGCCAGCAGCTTAACATCTAATGAAAAACTGTTTTTT. Translated, it gives CASSLTSNEKLFF.

The CDR3 sequence is CASSTAGDSTGNTIYF. The CDR3 DNA follows: TGCGCCAGCAGCACGGCTGGGGACAGCACTGGAAACACCATATATTTT. The chain combines TRBV5-1 with TRBJ1-3; 7 bases line up with TRBD1. CDR1 is SGHRS, CDR2 YFSETQ, per germline. V was clipped by 4 bases and J by 2 bases; unmatched bases: 9. This CDR3 is built from 16 residues.

The genes are TRBV4-1 and TRBJ2-7; D is possibly TRBD1 (5 bases). Germline-derived CDR1 and CDR2 are MGHRA and YSYEKL. The CDR3 has 12 residues. V lost 3 bases to trimming and J lost 7 bases, with 10 bases between them. For the CDR3, the DNA is TGCGCCAGCAGCCACCAGGGAAATGAGCAGTACTTC. It is translated as CASSHQGNEQYF.

The chain couples TRBV10-3 to TRBJ2-5; TRBD2 matches 13 bases. The better agreement between TRBJ2-7 and the DNA end casts doubt on the J call. The V gene's germline CDR1 is ENHRY and CDR2 SYGVKD. This CDR3 comprises 16 residues. For the CDR3, the DNA is TGTGCCATCAGTGAGTATGTGACTAGCGGGGGGAGCGAGCAGTACTTC. It specifies CAISEYVTSGGSEQYF.

The chain has TRBV11-2 and TRBJ2-5; 10 bases are a match to TRBD1. This CDR3 region has 14 residues. Germline values: CDR1 SGHAT, CDR2 FQNNGV. J gave up 4 bases and V 5 bases, and 4 bases lay outside the gene matches. Here the CDR3 DNA reads TGTGCCAGCAGCCGGGACAGGGGAGGAGAGACCCAGTACTTC. It specifies CASSRDRGGETQYF. The full variable domain, completed using reference TRBV11-2 and TRBJ2-5, is EAGVAQSPRYKIIEKRQSVAFWCNPISGHATLYWYQQILGQGPKLLIQFQNNGVVDDSQLPKDRFSAERLKGVDSTLKIQPAKLEDSAVYLCASSRDRGGETQYFGPGTRLLVL.

This chain connects TRBV10-3 to TRBJ1-1; D remains unclear. CDR3 length equals 14 residues. Looked up from germline, CDR1 is ENHRY and CDR2 is SYGVKD. V lost 3 bases, J lost 7 bases, and 15 bases lay in between. DNA of the CDR3: TGTGCCATCAGTGAAAGTGACATTTCAGGTGAAGCTTTCTTT. Translating it yields CAISESDISGEAFF.

The gene calls are TRBV28 and TRBJ1-2; D is unresolved. The CDR3 is 12 amino acids. V lost 5 bases, J lost 8 bases, and 12 bases lay in between. Germline V gene sequence: CDR1 MDHEN, CDR2 SYDVKM. This CDR3 reads CASSDTASGYTF. CDR3 nucleotides: TGTGCCAGCAGTGACACAGCCTCCGGCTACACCTTC.

V usage is TRBV10-3 and J usage is TRBJ2-3, with no clear D. This CDR3 comprises 17 residues. Trimming pared 0 bases from V and 2 bases from J, leaving 15 bases between. Germline V CDR1 and CDR2: ENHRY, SYGVKD. The CDR3 reads CAISESMVGMVTDTQYF. The DNA for the CDR3 is TGTGCCATCAGTGAGTCCATGGTGGGCATGGTCACAGATACGCAGTATTTT.

This sequence joins TRBV18 and TRBJ1-2; 9 bases are a match to TRBD1. This CDR3 has 13 amino acids. Germline V CDR1 and CDR2: KGHSH, LQKENI. The trim removed 1 base at V and 8 bases at J, leaving 2 bases unmatched. The CDR3 loop reads CASSPQDRGGYTF. CDR3 nucleotides: TGTGCCAGCTCACCACAGGACAGGGGAGGCTACACCTTC.

The chain links TRBV6-6 to TRBJ2-7; 11 nucleotides line up with TRBD1. Germline V gives CDR1 MNHNY, CDR2 SVGAGI (reference sequence). The V and J ends lost 6 bases and 2 bases, in that order; junction bases with no gene match: 9. The CDR3 extends over 16 amino acids. The CDR3: CASRAGTGGRAYEQYF. CDR3 DNA: TGTGCCAGCAGGGCCGGGACAGGGGGTAGGGCCTACGAGCAGTACTTC.

The V gene is TRBV11-3, the J gene TRBJ2-7; D is perhaps TRBD1 (5 bases). V was trimmed by 3 bases and J by 2 bases, leaving 14 bases between them. The CDR3 is 15 amino acids. Germline V lookup: CDR1 SGHNT, CDR2 YENEEA. DNA of the CDR3: TGTGCCAGCAGCTTCAGGGCAGGCGGTACCTACGAGCAGTACTTC. As protein: CASSFRAGGTYEQYF.

This clone appeared a single time. V and J are TRBV27 and TRBJ2-4; 7 nucleotides align to TRBD1. Germline V gene data show CDR1 as MNHEY and CDR2 as SMNVEV (reference sequence). The V and J ends lost 3 bases and 12 bases, in that order; junction bases with no gene match: 8. The CDR3 is 13 residues long. The chain's CDR3 is CASSFTDRAGQYF. The CDR3, as DNA: TGTGCCAGCAGTTTTACCGACAGGGCGGGTCAGTACTTC.

This clone was seen a handful of times. The chain carries TRBV2 and TRBJ2-2; tentatively, D is TRBD2 (5 bases). Germline V gene lookup returns CDR1 SNHLY and CDR2 FYNNEI. The V end lost 6 bases, the J end lost 5 bases, and 7 bases lay between the germline ends. This CDR3 region has 12 residues. The CDR3 spells CASSGLTGELFF. For the CDR3, the DNA is TGTGCCAGCAGCGGACTTACCGGGGAGCTGTTTTTT.

J is TRBJ2-3 and V is TRBV5-1; TRBD1 matches at 9 bases. Germline values: CDR1 SGHRS, CDR2 YFSETQ. CDR3 length: 15 residues. With 2 bases clipped from V and 2 bases from J, the junction kept 3 bases outside the gene matches. In DNA, the CDR3 is TGCGCCAGCAGCTTCGGGGACAGGGACACAGATACGCAGTATTTT. Protein product: CASSFGDRDTDTQYF. Using reference TRBV5-1 and TRBJ2-3 for the parts outside the CDR3, the full variable domain is KAGVTQTPRYLIKTRGQQVTLSCSPISGHRSVSWYQQTPGQGLQFLFEYFSETQRNKGNFPGRFSGRQFSNSRSEMNVSTLELGDSALYLCASSFGDRDTDTQYFGPGTRLTVL.

The V call is TRBV11-3, the J call TRBJ2-7; TRBD1 matches 7 bases. Losses at the gene ends were 1 base for V and 8 bases for J; bases not matched to a gene: 5. Germline CDR1 reads SGHNT; CDR2 reads YENEEA. The CDR3 runs 13 residues. The CDR3 reads CASSLGQGGKQYF. The CDR3 region has the DNA TGTGCCAGCAGCTTAGGACAGGGTGGAAAGCAGTACTTC.

J is TRBJ1-3 and V is TRBV5-1; D is uncertain. The CDR3 has 15 residues. V lost 4 bases and J 4 bases, leaving 15 bases between the germline ends. CDR1 and CDR2 (germline): SGHRS, YFSETQ. The CDR3 DNA is TGCGCCAGCAGCACGGCAACCGCGGGGGGAAACACCATATATTTT. Protein sequence: CASSTATAGGNTIYF.

The chain combines TRBV6-5 with TRBJ1-1; D not resolved. The V end was cut by 6 bases, the J end by 1 base, with 9 bases between. The CDR3 totals 13 residues. Germline V CDR1 and CDR2: MNHEY, SVGAGI. For the CDR3, the DNA is TGTGCCAGCAGATTGCAGGCGAACACTGAAGCTTTCTTT. Translating gives CASRLQANTEAFF.